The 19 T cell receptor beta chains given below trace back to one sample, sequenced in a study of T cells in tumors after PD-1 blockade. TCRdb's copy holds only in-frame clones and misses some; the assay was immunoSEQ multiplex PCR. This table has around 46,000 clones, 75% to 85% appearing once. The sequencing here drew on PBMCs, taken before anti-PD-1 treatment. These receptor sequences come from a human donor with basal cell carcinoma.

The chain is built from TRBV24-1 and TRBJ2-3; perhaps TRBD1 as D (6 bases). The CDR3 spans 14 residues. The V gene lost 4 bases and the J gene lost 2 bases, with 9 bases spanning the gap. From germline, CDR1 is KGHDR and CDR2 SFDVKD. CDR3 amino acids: CATSERGNTDTQYF. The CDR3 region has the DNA TGTGCCACCAGTGAGAGGGGGAACACAGATACGCAGTATTTT.

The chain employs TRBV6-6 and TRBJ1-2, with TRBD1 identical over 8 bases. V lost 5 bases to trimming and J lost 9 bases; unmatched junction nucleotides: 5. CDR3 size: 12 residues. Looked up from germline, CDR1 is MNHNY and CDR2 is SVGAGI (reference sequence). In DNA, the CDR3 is TGTGCCAGCAGTGGACAGGGAGTGAGCTACACCTTC. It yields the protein CASSGQGVSYTF.

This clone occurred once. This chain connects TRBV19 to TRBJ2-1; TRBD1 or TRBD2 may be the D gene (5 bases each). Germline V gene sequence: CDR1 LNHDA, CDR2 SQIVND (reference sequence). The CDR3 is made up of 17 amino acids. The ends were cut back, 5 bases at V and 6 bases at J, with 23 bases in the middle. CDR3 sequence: CASSRLGEIWGGNEQFF. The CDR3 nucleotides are TGTGCCAGTAGTCGCCTTGGGGAGATTTGGGGCGGCAATGAGCAGTTCTTC. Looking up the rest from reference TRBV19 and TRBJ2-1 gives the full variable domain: DGGITQSPKYLFRKEGQNVTLSCEQNLNHDAMYWYRQDPGQGLRLIYYSQIVNDFQKGDIAEGYSVSREKKESFPLTVTSAQKNPTAFYLCASSRLGEIWGGNEQFFGPGTRLTVL.

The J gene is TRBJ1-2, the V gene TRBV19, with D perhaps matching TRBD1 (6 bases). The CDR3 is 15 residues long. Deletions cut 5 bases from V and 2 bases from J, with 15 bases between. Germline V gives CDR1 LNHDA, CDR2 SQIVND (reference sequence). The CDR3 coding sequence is TGTGCCAGTAGTGGGGTCAGGGGCTCAAACTATGGCTACACCTTC. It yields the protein CASSGVRGSNYGYTF.

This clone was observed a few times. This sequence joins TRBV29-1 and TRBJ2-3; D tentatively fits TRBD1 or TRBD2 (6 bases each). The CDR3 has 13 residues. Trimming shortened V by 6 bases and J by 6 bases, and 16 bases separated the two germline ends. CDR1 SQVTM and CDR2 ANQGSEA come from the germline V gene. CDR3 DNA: TGCAGCGTAGGGGGGCAGGCTGGGGATACGCAGTATTTT. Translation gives CSVGGQAGDTQYF.

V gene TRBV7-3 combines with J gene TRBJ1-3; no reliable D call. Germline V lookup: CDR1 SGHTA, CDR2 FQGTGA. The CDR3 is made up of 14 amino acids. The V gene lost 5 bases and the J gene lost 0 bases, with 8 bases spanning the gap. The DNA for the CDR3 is TGTGCCAGCAGCGAAGATTACTCTGGAAACACCATATATTTT. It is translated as CASSEDYSGNTIYF.

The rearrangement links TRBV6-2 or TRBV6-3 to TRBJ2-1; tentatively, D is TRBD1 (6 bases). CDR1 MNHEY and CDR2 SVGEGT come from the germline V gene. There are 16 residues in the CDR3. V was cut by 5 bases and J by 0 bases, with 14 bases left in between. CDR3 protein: CASSRPGTRSYNEQFF. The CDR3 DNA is TGTGCCAGCAGTCGTCCTGGGACACGCTCCTACAATGAGCAGTTCTTC.

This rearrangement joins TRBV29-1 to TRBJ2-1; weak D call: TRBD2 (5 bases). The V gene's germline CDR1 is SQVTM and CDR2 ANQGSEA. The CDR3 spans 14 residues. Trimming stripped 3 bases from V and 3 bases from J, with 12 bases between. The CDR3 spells CSVERTALYNEQFF. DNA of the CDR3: TGCAGCGTTGAGAGGACTGCACTCTACAATGAGCAGTTCTTC.

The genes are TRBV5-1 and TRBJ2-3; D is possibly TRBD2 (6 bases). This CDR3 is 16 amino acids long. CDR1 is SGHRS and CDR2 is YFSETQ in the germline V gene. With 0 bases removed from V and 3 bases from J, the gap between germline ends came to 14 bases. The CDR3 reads CASSLVGLLGTDTQYF. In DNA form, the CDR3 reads TGCGCCAGCAGCTTGGTGGGACTCCTAGGGACAGATACGCAGTATTTT.

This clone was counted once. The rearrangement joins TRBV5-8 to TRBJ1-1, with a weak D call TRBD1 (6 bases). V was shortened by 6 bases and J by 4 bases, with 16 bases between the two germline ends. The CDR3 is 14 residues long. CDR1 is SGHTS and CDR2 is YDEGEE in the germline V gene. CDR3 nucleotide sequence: TGTGCCAGCAACAAACCAGGGGCGGGCACTGAAGCTTTCTTT. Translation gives CASNKPGAGTEAFF.

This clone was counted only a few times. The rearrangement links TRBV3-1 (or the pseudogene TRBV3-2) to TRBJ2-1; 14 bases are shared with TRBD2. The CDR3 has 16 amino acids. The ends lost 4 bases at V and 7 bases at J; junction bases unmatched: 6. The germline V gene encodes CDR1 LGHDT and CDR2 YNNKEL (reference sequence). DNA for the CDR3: TGTGCCAGCAGCCTCGGGACTAGCGGGAGCTTGAATGAGCAGTTCTTC. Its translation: CASSLGTSGSLNEQFF.

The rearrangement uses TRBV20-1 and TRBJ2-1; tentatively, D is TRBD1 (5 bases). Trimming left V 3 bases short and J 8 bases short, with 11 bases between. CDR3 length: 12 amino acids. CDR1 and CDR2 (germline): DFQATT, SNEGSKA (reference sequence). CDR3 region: CSASAGYDEQFF. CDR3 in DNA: TGCAGTGCTAGTGCAGGGTATGATGAGCAGTTCTTC.

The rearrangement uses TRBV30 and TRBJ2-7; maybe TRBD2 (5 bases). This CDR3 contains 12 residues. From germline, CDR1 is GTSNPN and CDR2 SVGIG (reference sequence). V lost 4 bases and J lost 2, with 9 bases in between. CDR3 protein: CAWKADPYEQYF. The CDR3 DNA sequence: TGTGCCTGGAAAGCGGACCCCTACGAGCAGTACTTC. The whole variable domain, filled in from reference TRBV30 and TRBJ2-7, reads SQTIHQWPATLVQPVGSPLSLECTVEGTSNPNLYWYRQAAGRGLQLLFYSVGIGQISSEVPQNLSASRPQDRQFILSSKKLLLSDSGFYLCAWKADPYEQYFGPGTRLTVT.

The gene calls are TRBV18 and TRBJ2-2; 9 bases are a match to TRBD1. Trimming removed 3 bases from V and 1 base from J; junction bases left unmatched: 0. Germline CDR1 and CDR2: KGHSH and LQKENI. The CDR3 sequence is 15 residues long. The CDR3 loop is CASSPGQGNTGELFF. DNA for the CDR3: TGTGCCAGCTCACCGGGACAGGGGAACACCGGGGAGCTGTTTTTT.

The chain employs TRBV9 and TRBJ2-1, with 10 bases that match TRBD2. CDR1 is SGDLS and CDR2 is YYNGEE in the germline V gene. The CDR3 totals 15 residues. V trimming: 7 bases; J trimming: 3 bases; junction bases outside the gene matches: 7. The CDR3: CASGQTSGRYNEQFF. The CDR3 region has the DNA TGTGCCAGCGGACAGACTAGCGGGCGCTACAATGAGCAGTTCTTC.

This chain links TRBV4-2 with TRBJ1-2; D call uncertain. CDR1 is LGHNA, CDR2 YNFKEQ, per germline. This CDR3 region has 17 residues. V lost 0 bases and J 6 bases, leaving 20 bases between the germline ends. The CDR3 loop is CASSQDLGLGLENGYTF. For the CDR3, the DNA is TGTGCCAGCAGCCAAGACCTTGGGCTCGGGCTGGAAAATGGCTACACCTTC.

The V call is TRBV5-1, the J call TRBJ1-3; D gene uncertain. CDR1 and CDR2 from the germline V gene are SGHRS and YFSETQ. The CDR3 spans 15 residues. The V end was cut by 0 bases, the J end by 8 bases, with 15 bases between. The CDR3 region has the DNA TGCGCCAGCAGCTTGGCCAGCGGAGGAGTCGACACCATATATTTT. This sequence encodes CASSLASGGVDTIYF.

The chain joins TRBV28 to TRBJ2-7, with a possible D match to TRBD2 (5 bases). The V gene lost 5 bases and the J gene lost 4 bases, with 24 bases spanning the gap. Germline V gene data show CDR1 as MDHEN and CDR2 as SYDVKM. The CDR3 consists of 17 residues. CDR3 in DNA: TGTGCCAGCAGTCCATTGGGTCGTGGCGGGTACCTATACGAGCAGTACTTC. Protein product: CASSPLGRGGYLYEQYF.

CDR3 in DNA: TGTGCCAGCAGTTTATCAGCGAATGAGCAGTTCTTC. It is translated as CASSLSANEQFF. The chain links TRBV12-3 or TRBV12-4 to TRBJ2-1; D call uncertain. This CDR3 comprises 12 residues. V shed 2 bases and J shed 7 bases, with 6 bases lying between them.